One and the same sample provided the 14 T cell receptor beta chains below, sequenced in a study of blood T cell repertoires in COVID-19 (dated by TCRdb to between 2020 and 2021). Library method: the immunoSEQ multiplex PCR assay. Not all clones reach the TCRdb copy of this immuneACCESS table, which keeps in-frame sequences only. Checked studies attribute under half of the gap to unresolved V genes and leave the rest unexplained. The sample includes roughly 330,000 clones, with about 89% observed a single time. The top ten clonotypes cover approximately 5% of the sample. Specimen: PBMCs or T cells enriched from blood (not recorded which). Every receptor here comes from a woman aged 30 to 39 who had recovered from COVID-19.

The rearrangement joins TRBV11-2 to TRBJ1-6; 9 nucleotides match TRBD1. This CDR3 is built from 15 residues. The V gene's germline CDR1 is SGHAT and CDR2 FQNNGV. V dropped 5 bases and J dropped 7; count of bases not matched to a gene: 6. In DNA, the CDR3 is TGTGCCAGCAGCAAGACCGGGACAGGGAATTCACCCCTCCACTTT. It specifies CASSKTGTGNSPLHF.

The chain is built from TRBV6-1 and TRBJ2-5; tentative D call: TRBD2 (5 bases). V was trimmed by 1 base and J by 5 bases, leaving 8 bases between them. The CDR3 runs to 13 residues. The V gene's germline CDR1 is MNHNS and CDR2 SASEGT. This chain's CDR3 is CASSEVIAETQYF. CDR3 nucleotide sequence: TGTGCCAGCAGTGAAGTAATAGCGGAGACCCAGTACTTC.

In this sample, this clone turned up a few times. V and J are TRBV3-1 (or the pseudogene TRBV3-2) and TRBJ1-2, with D tentatively TRBD1 (5 bases). Trimming took off 1 base at V and 8 bases at J, with 11 bases between the two ends. The CDR3 runs 13 residues. Per the germline V gene, CDR1 is LGHDT and CDR2 is YNNKEL (reference sequence). The CDR3 nucleotides are TGTGCCAGCAGCCAAGGGGACGGGAGCGGCTACACCTTC. Translating gives CASSQGDGSGYTF.

This chain links TRBV19 with TRBJ1-1; the D is unclear. CDR1 is LNHDA and CDR2 is SQIVND in the germline V gene (reference sequence). V was cut by 6 bases and J by 4 bases, with 12 bases left in between. The CDR3 consists of 13 residues. CDR3 nucleotide sequence: TGTGCCAGTAGCCCGACTCGAGGCACTGAAGCTTTCTTT. Its protein is CASSPTRGTEAFF.

J is TRBJ1-2 and V is TRBV18; the D gene is possibly TRBD1 (5 bases). The CDR3 covers 14 residues. V was cut by 2 bases and J by 6 bases, with 13 bases left in between. Germline V CDR1 and CDR2: KGHSH, LQKENI. CDR3 sequence (DNA): TGTGCCAGCTCACCATCTACGGGGGGGGATGGCTACACCTTC. As protein: CASSPSTGGDGYTF.

The V call is TRBV2, the J call TRBJ1-4, with D tentatively TRBD1 (5 bases). CDR1 and CDR2 from the germline V gene are SNHLY and FYNNEI. The CDR3 length is 11 residues. V was pared by 8 bases and J by 12 bases, with 13 bases between. In nucleotides, the CDR3 is TGTGCCAGCGGAACGCGGGGCGAACTGTTTTTT. Its protein product is CASGTRGELFF.

The chain couples TRBV21-1 to TRBJ1-2; the D call TRBD1 from the table was never checked on the DNA. TRBV21-1 is reported as a pseudogene. The CDR3 extends over 14 amino acids. CDR3 sequence reads: CASSHREANYGYTF. CDR3 nucleotide sequence: TGTGCCAGCAGCCACAGGGAAGCTAACTATGGCTACACCTTC.

The V and J genes are TRBV14 and TRBJ1-1; TRBD1 might be the D (5 bases). CDR3 length equals 14 residues. Germline CDR1 is SGHDN and CDR2 is FVKESK. Trimming took 0 bases from V and 7 from J, leaving 12 bases between them. DNA of the CDR3: TGTGCCAGCAGCCAAGATAGGGCCGGGGGTGAAGCTTTCTTT. It yields the protein CASSQDRAGGEAFF.

This rearrangement joins TRBV3-1 (or the pseudogene TRBV3-2) to TRBJ2-5, with D unclear. In germline, CDR1 is LGHDT, CDR2 YNNKEL (reference sequence). There are 14 residues in the CDR3. The V gene lost 4 bases and the J gene lost 3 bases, with 12 bases spanning the gap. CDR3 sequence: CASSPTGLEETQYF. The CDR3 DNA sequence: TGTGCCAGCAGCCCCACTGGTCTAGAAGAGACCCAGTACTTC.

The rearrangement links TRBV27 to TRBJ2-1; TRBD1 agrees at 7 bases. Germline CDR1 is MNHEY and CDR2 is SMNVEV (reference sequence). The junction had 6 bases not matched to a gene; V was cut back by 8 bases and J by 8 bases. This CDR3 contains 12 residues. The DNA for the CDR3 is TGTGCCAGCGGGCAGGGGGTTGATGAGCAGTTCTTC. Translated: CASGQGVDEQFF.

The chain has TRBV13 and TRBJ2-7, with 12 bases fitting TRBD1. Germline lookup yields CDR1 PRHDT and CDR2 FYEKMQ (reference sequence). The CDR3 length is 15 residues. The trim removed 2 bases at V and 7 bases at J, leaving 6 bases unmatched. CDR3 loop: CASSLPGQGAREQYF. The CDR3 region has the DNA TGTGCCAGCAGCTTACCGGGACAGGGGGCGCGGGAGCAGTACTTC.

The rearrangement links TRBV9 to TRBJ1-5; D might be TRBD1 (5 bases). The CDR3 totals 15 residues. From germline, CDR1 is SGDLS and CDR2 YYNGEE. V was trimmed by 0 bases and J by 4 bases, leaving 11 bases between them. This CDR3 is CASSVGREGNQPQHF. The CDR3 DNA follows: TGTGCCAGCAGCGTAGGCAGGGAAGGAAATCAGCCCCAGCATTTT.

J is TRBJ1-2 and V is TRBV29-1; a possible D gene is TRBD1 (6 bases). Trimming removed 6 bases at V and 6 bases at J, with 20 bases between. Germline CDR1 is SQVTM and CDR2 is ANQGSEA. CDR3 size: 14 residues. CDR3 protein: CSVEPGTSRHGYTF. CDR3 coding DNA: TGCAGCGTCGAACCCGGGACATCAAGGCATGGCTACACCTTC. Together with reference TRBV29-1 and TRBJ1-2, the CDR3 gives the full variable domain: SAVISQKPSRDICQRGTSLTIQCQVDSQVTMMFWYRQQPGQSLTLIATANQGSEATYESGFVIDKFPISRPNLTFSTLTVSNMSPEDSSIYLCSVEPGTSRHGYTFGSGTRLTVV.

The chain couples TRBV5-6 to TRBJ2-7, with 10 bases lining up with TRBD1. The CDR3 sequence is 13 residues long. Per the germline V gene, CDR1 is SGHDT and CDR2 is YYEEEE. V lost 4 bases to trimming and J lost 6 bases; unmatched junction nucleotides: 4. In nucleotides, the CDR3 is TGTGCCAGCAGCACGGGACAGGGGATCGAGCAGTACTTC. Translated, it gives CASSTGQGIEQYF.